The clone carrying this T cell receptor (beta chain) was detected many times. Its antigen is not identified. Attached unique molecular identifiers marked individual cDNA molecules. One entry per CDR3 protein results from TCRdb running MiXCR on the 5' RACE reads. Of tens of thousands of distinct CDR3 sequences listed, roughly 4.2% are singletons. The data belong to a study of early T cells in non-severe SARS-CoV-2 infection. Study summary: The study sequenced bulk RNA from unsorted whole blood, with chains unpaired.

Whole-study findings and limits: The matching step, a VDJdb search, favored anti-spike CD8 responses and missed private and CD4 specificities.

This sequence was found in an adult who was a healthcare worker with PCR-confirmed SARS-CoV-2 infection or an uninfected control (not recorded which). Sequencing used whole blood.

CDR3 nucleotide sequence: TGTGCCAGCAGCACCAACTACGAGCAGTACTTC. It yields the protein CASSTNYEQYF. The rearrangement uses TRBV11-2 and TRBJ2-7; D is undetermined. Germline assignment: CDR1 SGHAT and CDR2 FQNNGV. This CDR3 is built from 11 residues. V was clipped by 5 bases and J by 3 bases, with 5 bases between them.